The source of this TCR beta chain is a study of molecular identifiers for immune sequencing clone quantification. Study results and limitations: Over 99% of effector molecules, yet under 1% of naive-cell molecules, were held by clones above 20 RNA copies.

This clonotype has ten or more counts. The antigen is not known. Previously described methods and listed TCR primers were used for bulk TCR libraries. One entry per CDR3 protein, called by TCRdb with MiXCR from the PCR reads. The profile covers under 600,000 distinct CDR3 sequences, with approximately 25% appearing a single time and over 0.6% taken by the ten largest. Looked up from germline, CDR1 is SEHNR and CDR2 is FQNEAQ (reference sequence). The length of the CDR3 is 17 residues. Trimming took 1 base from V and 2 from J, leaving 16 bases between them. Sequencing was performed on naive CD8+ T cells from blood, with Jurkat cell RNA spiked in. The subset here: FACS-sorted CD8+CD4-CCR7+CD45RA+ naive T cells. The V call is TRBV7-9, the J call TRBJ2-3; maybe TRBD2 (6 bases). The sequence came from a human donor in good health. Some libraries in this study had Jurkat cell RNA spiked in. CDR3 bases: TGTGCCAGCAGCTTAGAAGTCGCGGGAACTCCCACAGATACGCAGTATTTT. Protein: CASSLEVAGTPTDTQYF.